This T cell receptor beta chain came from a study of blood T cell repertoires in COVID-19. Only in-frame clones appear in the TCRdb table, and some are missing; sequencing was by immunoSEQ multiplex PCR. The profile shows 200,000 to 300,000 clones, approximately 89% of them singletons. V was cut by 7 bases and J by 9 bases, with 16 bases left in between. The CDR3 length is 13 residues. CDR1 MGHDK and CDR2 SYGVNS come from the germline V gene. V is TRBV25-1 and J is TRBJ1-5, with TRBD1 as a possible D gene (6 bases). This clonotype originated in a woman between 40 and 55 years old with acute COVID-19. The material sequenced was PBMCs or T cells enriched from blood (not recorded which). CDR3 DNA sequence: TGTGCCAGCACAATGAACAGGGTCCGGCCCCAGCATTTT. Protein sequence: CASTMNRVRPQHF. The full variable domain, completed using reference TRBV25-1 and TRBJ1-5, is EADIYQTPRYLVIGTGKKITLECSQTMGHDKMYWYQQDPGMELHLIHYSYGVNSTEKGDLSSESTVSRIRTEHFPLTLESARPSHTSQYLCASTMNRVRPQHFGDGTRLSIL.